This T cell receptor beta chain derives from a study of cytomegalovirus exposure and HLA in healthy donors. Notes on the study in general: Reported performance of the classifier showed diagnosis of cytomegalovirus status with high specificity and sensitivity. Across donors, most TCRs were seen rarely, yet some public ones were widespread. The TCR clusters that emerged in the first cohort tended, a later analysis found, to co-occur in the roughly 110 validation repertoires.

It was the approximately 120-subject validation cohort, separate from the approximately 700-subject first cohort, to which the donors belonged. Notes on this clone: What it binds is not known.

This CDR3 region has 13 residues. Germline loops: CDR1 PRHDT, CDR2 FYEKMQ (reference sequence). V was trimmed by 4 bases and J by 10 bases, leaving 13 bases between them. TCRdb's table, derived via immunoSEQ multiplex PCR, lists solely in-frame clones and lacks some. In the table there are some 170,000 clones, 65% to 90% of which are singletons. The TCR was taken from a woman aged 18-29 years in good health and CMV-seronegative. The chain is built from TRBV13 and TRBJ2-2; the D gene is possibly TRBD1 (5 bases). Sequenced sample: PBMCs. The CDR3 DNA sequence: TGTGCCAGCAGCTGGTCAGGGCCGAAGGAGCTGTTTTTT. Its protein is CASSWSGPKELFF.